This T cell receptor (beta chain) was documented in a study of regulatory T cells in long-lasting Graves disease. Germline CDR1 is LGHDT and CDR2 is YNNKEL (reference sequence). CDR3 length: 15 residues. Unmatched junction bases numbered 4, after V lost 1 base and J lost 4 bases. The authors built TCR beta libraries using iRepertoire HTBI primers and Arm-PCR of CDR3 regions. TCRdb fed the multiplex PCR reads into MiXCR, producing one record per CDR3 protein. The profile shows just over 600,000 distinct CDR3 sequences, 15% to 20% of them singletons. Time point indicated: newly diagnosed GD, antithyroid drugs for less than 3 months. PBMCs provided the RNA from which the TCR library was made. This clonotype showed up just a few times. The data were also submitted as part of a second study, on T cells in Graves' hyperthyroidism and ophthalmopathy. That publication notes: Patients aged 18 to 65 with hyperthyroidism were newly diagnosed, with duration under 2 months. Within blood appeared most thyroid clonotypes that had expanded above 0.001.

Sequenced material: peripheral blood mononuclear cells (PBMCs), taken at new diagnosis, from a patient treated with antithyroid drugs. The TCR originated in a woman in her 30s with Graves disease. The rearrangement links TRBV3-1 to TRBJ1-5; 7 bases match TRBD1. The CDR3 sequence: CASSQGTTGNQPQHF. The CDR3 nucleotides read TGTGCCAGCAGCCAAGGTACGACAGGGAATCAGCCCCAGCATTTT.